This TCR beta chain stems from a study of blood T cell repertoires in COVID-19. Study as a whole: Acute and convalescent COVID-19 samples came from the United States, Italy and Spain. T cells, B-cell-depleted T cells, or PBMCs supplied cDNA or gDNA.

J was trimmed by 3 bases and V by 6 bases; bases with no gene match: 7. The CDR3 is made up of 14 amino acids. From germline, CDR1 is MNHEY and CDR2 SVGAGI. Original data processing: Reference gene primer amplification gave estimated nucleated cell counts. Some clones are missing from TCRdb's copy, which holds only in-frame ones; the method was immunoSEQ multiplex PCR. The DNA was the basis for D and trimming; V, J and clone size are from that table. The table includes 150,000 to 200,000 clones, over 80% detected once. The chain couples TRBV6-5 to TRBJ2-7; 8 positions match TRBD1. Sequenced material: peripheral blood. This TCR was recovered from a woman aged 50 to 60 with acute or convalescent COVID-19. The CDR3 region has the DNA TGTGCCAGCAGACCAGGGGGCGAAGGCTACGAGCAGTACTTC. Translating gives CASRPGGEGYEQYF.